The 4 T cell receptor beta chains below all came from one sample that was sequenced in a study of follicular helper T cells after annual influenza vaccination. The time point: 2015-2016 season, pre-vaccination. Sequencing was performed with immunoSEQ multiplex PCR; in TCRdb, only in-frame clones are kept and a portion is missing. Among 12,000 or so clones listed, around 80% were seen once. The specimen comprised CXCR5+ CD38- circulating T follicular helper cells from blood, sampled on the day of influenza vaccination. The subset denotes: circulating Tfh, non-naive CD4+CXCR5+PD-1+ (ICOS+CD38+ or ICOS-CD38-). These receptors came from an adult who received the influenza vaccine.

CDR3 DNA sequence: TGTGCCAGCAGCGTAGCGGGGCAACATAACTATGGCTACACCTTC. Its protein product is CASSVAGQHNYGYTF. This rearrangement joins TRBV9 to TRBJ1-2; tentative D call: TRBD1 (5 bases). Looked up from germline, CDR1 is SGDLS and CDR2 is YYNGEE. Deletions cut 0 bases from V and 1 base from J, with 10 bases between. This CDR3 contains 15 residues.

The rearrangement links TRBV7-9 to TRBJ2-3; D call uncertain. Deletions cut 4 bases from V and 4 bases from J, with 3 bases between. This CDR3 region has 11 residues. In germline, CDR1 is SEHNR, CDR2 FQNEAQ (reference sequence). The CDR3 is CASSYSDTQYF. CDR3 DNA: TGTGCCAGCAGCTACTCAGATACGCAGTATTTT.

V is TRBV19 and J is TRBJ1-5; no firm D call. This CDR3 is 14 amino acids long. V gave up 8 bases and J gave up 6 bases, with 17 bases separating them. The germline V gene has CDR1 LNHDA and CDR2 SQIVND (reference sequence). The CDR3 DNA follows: TGTGCCAGTGACCCTCCTGGCGCATCTCAGCCCCAGCATTTT. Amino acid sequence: CASDPPGASQPQHF.

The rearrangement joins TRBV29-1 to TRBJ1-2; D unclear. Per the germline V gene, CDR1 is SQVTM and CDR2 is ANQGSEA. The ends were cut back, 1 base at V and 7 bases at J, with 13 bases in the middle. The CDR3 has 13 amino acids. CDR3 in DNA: TGCAGCGTTGAAGGCTATGTTCGCGGTGGCTACACCTTC. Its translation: CSVEGYVRGGYTF.